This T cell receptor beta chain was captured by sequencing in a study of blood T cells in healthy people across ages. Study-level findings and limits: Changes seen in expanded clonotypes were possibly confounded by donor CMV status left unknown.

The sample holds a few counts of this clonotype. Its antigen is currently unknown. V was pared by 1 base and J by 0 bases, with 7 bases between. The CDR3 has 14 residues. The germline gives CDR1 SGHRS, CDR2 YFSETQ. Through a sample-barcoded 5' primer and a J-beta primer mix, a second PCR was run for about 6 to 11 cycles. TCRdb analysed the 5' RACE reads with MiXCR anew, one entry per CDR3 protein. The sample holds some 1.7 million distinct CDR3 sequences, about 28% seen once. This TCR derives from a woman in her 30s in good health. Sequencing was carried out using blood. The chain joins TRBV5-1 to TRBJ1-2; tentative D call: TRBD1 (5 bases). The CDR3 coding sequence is TGCGCCAGCAGCTTGTGGACAACTAACTATGGCTACACCTTC. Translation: CASSLWTTNYGYTF.